This TCR beta chain emerged from a study of blood T cell repertoires in COVID-19. As for the study in general: The cDNA or gDNA used as material had been derived from T cells, B-cell-depleted T cells, or PBMCs.

In the original analysis: Quantification of nucleated cells was approximated via reference gene primer amplification. The data were produced by immunoSEQ multiplex PCR, yet TCRdb's version contains in-frame clones alone and is incomplete. The V and J calls and clone size come from that table; D and trimming were worked out from the DNA. The data show over 85,000 clones, about 76% seen once. With V trimmed by 7 bases and J by 8 bases, 9 bases remained unmatched. The CDR3 spans 13 residues. CDR1 and CDR2 (germline): LGHDT, YNNKEL (reference sequence). This chain connects TRBV3-1 (or the pseudogene TRBV3-2) to TRBJ2-5, with 8 bases matching TRBD1. The sample comprised peripheral blood. The receptor was isolated from a human donor in a cohort sampled during active COVID-19. The CDR3 is CASTGTGRFTQYF. The CDR3 DNA reads as TGTGCCAGCACGGGGACAGGACGGTTTACCCAGTACTTC.